These 13 T cell receptor beta chains originate from one sample sequenced in a study of beta chain features in type 1 diabetes. The investigators reverse transcribed all of the isolated RNA, so they sequenced expressed TCRB transcripts. Only in-frame clones appear in the TCRdb table, and some are missing; sequencing was by immunoSEQ multiplex PCR. The data hold around 170,000 clones, with 7.5% to 9.5% observed a single time. Sequencing was performed on central memory CD4+ T cells from blood. The receptor source for this set is a woman aged 18-30 years in good health.

The V and J genes are TRBV5-1 and TRBJ2-7, with 7 bases matching TRBD1. The germline V gene encodes CDR1 SGHRS and CDR2 YFSETQ. V gave up 3 bases and J gave up 4 bases; unmatched junction bases: 4. The CDR3 covers 13 residues. In nucleotides, the CDR3 is TGCGCCAGCAGCTCCCGACAGGGTTACGAGCAGTACTTC. It translates to CASSSRQGYEQYF.

This clone was picked up many times. The J gene is TRBJ2-7, the V gene TRBV2, with D tentatively TRBD1 (6 bases). The CDR3 runs to 14 residues. The germline gives CDR1 SNHLY, CDR2 FYNNEI. Trimming stripped 3 bases from V and 3 bases from J, with 12 bases between. The CDR3 DNA reads TGTGCCAGCAGTGAGCCCAGGGGCGACTACGAGCAGTACTTC. Translation: CASSEPRGDYEQYF.

In this sample, this clone turned up a few times. The chain carries TRBV10-3 and TRBJ2-3; 8 bases align to TRBD2. Germline V CDR1 and CDR2: ENHRY, SYGVKD. The length of the CDR3 is 14 residues. Trimming cost V 7 bases and J 4 bases; bases outside gene matches: 7. The CDR3 here is CAIKGLDGADTQYF. CDR3 DNA: TGTGCCATCAAGGGACTAGATGGGGCAGATACGCAGTATTTT.

V gene TRBV5-1 combines with J gene TRBJ2-5; D not resolved. V was pared by 2 bases and J by 2 bases, with 10 bases between. The CDR3 is 14 residues long. Germline lookup yields CDR1 SGHRS and CDR2 YFSETQ. The CDR3 is CASSFSVIQETQYF. CDR3 in DNA: TGCGCCAGCAGCTTCTCTGTTATACAAGAGACCCAGTACTTC.

This clone came up a few times. V usage is TRBV18 and J usage is TRBJ2-3; 14 bases are a match to TRBD2. Germline values: CDR1 KGHSH, CDR2 LQKENI. The CDR3 length is 17 residues. The ends lost 3 bases at V and 0 bases at J; junction bases unmatched: 2. The CDR3: CASSPRTSGGSTDTQYF. The CDR3 DNA sequence: TGTGCCAGCTCACCGCGGACTAGCGGGGGGAGCACAGATACGCAGTATTTT.

This clone came up a few times. V is TRBV6-5 and J is TRBJ2-2, with a possible D match to TRBD2 (6 bases). V lost 1 base and J 6 bases, leaving 15 bases between the germline ends. CDR3 size: 16 residues. CDR1 and CDR2 (germline): MNHEY, SVGAGI. The CDR3 loop is CASSYFTSRKAGELFF. In DNA, the CDR3 is TGTGCCAGCAGTTACTTTACTAGCCGGAAGGCCGGGGAGCTGTTTTTT.

V and J are TRBV4-3 and TRBJ2-7, with 11 bases matching TRBD1. This CDR3 comprises 16 residues. After removal of 3 bases from V and 1 base from J, the junction contained 5 bases not matched to a gene. Germline CDR1 reads LGHNA; CDR2 reads YSLEER. The CDR3 is CASSHSGDRGSYEQYF. The CDR3 DNA reads as TGCGCCAGCAGCCACTCCGGGGACAGGGGGTCCTACGAGCAGTACTTC.

The chain links TRBV6-1 to TRBJ1-2; D possibly corresponds to TRBD1 (6 bases). V was pared by 4 bases and J by 7 bases, with 13 bases between. The CDR3 contains 13 residues. The germline V gene encodes CDR1 MNHNS and CDR2 SASEGT. The CDR3 sequence: CASSADSRSGYTF. The CDR3, as DNA: TGTGCCAGCAGTGCGGACAGCCGCAGTGGCTACACCTTC.

A few counts support this clone. The rearrangement links TRBV7-9 to TRBJ1-2; a possible D gene is TRBD1 (5 bases). The V gene's germline CDR1 is SEHNR and CDR2 FQNEAQ (reference sequence). Trimming stripped 7 bases from V and 4 bases from J, with 19 bases between. This CDR3 region has 15 residues. CDR3 region: CASTIGAGNTYGYTF. Here the CDR3 DNA reads TGTGCCAGCACCATAGGGGCAGGGAATACCTATGGCTACACCTTC.

This clone was seen at least ten times. The chain combines TRBV28 with TRBJ1-2, with 7 bases fitting TRBD1. CDR3 length: 15 residues. V dropped 0 bases and J dropped 2; count of bases not matched to a gene: 3. CDR1 is MDHEN and CDR2 is SYDVKM in the germline V gene. The CDR3 nucleotides are TGTGCCAGCAGTTTATGGGCGACAGGGAACTATGGCTACACCTTC. Translating it yields CASSLWATGNYGYTF.

The chain uses TRBV5-1 and TRBJ1-2; tentatively, D is TRBD1 (6 bases). CDR3 length: 15 residues. Trimming left V 4 bases short and J 5 bases short, with 18 bases between. Germline CDR1 is SGHRS and CDR2 is YFSETQ. The CDR3 DNA is TGCGCCAGCAGCGCTGGGGCAGGGGCTGGATATGGCTACACCTTC. This gives the protein CASSAGAGAGYGYTF.

This clone has only a few counts. Other DNA sequences in this specimen translate into the identical CDR3. This chain joins TRBV2 and TRBJ2-5; D may be TRBD2 (7 bases). The CDR3 has 12 amino acids. V gave up 7 bases and J gave up 4 bases, with 10 bases separating them. Germline loops: CDR1 SNHLY, CDR2 FYNNEI. CDR3 nucleotide sequence: TGTGCCAGCATGGGAGGGGGAGAGACCCAGTACTTC. It translates to CASMGGGETQYF.

This clone was found many times. The V and J genes are TRBV18 and TRBJ2-2; 11 bases match TRBD2. Germline trimming cut 3 bases from V and 1 base from J; bases unmatched to any gene: 1. Germline CDR1 is KGHSH and CDR2 is LQKENI. This CDR3 has 16 residues. The CDR3 DNA sequence: TGTGCCAGCTCACCCGGGACTAGCGGGAACACCGGGGAGCTGTTTTTT. Translating gives CASSPGTSGNTGELFF.